This TCR beta chain stems from a study of beta chain features in type 1 diabetes (dated by TCRdb to between 2017 and 2018). A note on the overall study: Mean age, gender distribution, total cell number and subset yield were not different between patients and healthy donors. The study compared the TCRB repertoires of sorted circulating CD4+ T cell subsets in recently diagnosed type 1 diabetes patients with those in matched healthy donors. A total of roughly 100 million sorted cells were examined across all samples, and the number of cells per subset was strongly correlated with RNA yield. Regulatory and stem cell-like memory subsets were obtained from only 8 patients and about eight healthy donors, while naive and central memory subsets were obtained from all 28 donors. Here is what the overall study found, with its caveats: PCR may preferentially amplify shorter templates, but because patient and control samples were amplified and corrected together, any resulting skew would affect both groups equally. Because cDNA rather than genomic DNA was sequenced, highly expressing activated cells could have been over-represented, although no difference in activation and CD3 levels was found between groups. Type 1 diabetes patients showed a moderate but significant shortening of TCRB CDR3 length in all four CD4+ subsets. Patients with type 1 diabetes made fewer insertions and deleted more nucleotides at VDJ recombination sites, implying thymic rearrangement abnormalities. Naive, central memory and regulatory TCRB repertoires appeared more similar among patients than among healthy donors. Only small numbers of individuals were included in the HLA sub-analyses, which left unresolved whether HLA type had any influence on TCRB rearrangement.

At least ten counts were recorded for this clone. Its antigen is not yet known. The sample holds no much larger clone one base away, and base qualities are not on file. Each donor gave one peripheral blood draw, averaging about 100 mL, which was collected into heparinised tubes. A BD FACSAria II was used to sort naive, central memory, regulatory and stem cell-like memory CD4+ T cells with a panel that included CD45RO, CCR7, CD25, CD127, CD95 and CD27. All sorted populations exceeded 98% purity. PBMCs were isolated immediately by Lymphoprep density gradient centrifugation and stained directly without culture. So that batch effects would be minimized, each experiment stained and sorted samples in pairs, pairing one healthy donor with one patient. Taken from the germline V gene (reference sequence), the CDR1 and CDR2 loops are SEHNR and FQNEAQ. The CDR3 runs 15 residues from the cysteine to the phenylalanine. The sequence is cut down to CDR3 DNA, 45 bases in frame from base 1. V is pared back by 6 bases and J by 3 bases, with 14 bases lying between the germline termini.

The entire isolated RNA was reverse transcribed using the High Capacity cDNA Reverse Transcription Kit, and thus expressed TCRB transcripts were sequenced. Naive, central memory and regulatory T cell samples underwent deep immunoSEQ sequencing, averaging around 3.9 million total reads per sample. Sorted cells were lysed in RLT buffer and RNA was extracted with DNase-treated RNeasy Micro or Mini kits, depending on cell number. Each cell subset was processed on its own to prevent cross-contamination, while patient and healthy donor samples were processed together. The immunoSEQ multiplex PCR was used to amplify TCRB sequences from cDNA, generating 87-bp fragments that spanned the CDR3 region. Sequencing of the amplicons was done on the Illumina HiSeq platform. In the paper's pipeline: Synthetic template baselines were used to correct PCR bias computationally, reads within Hamming distance 2 were collapsed, and singletons that could not be merged were discarded. Reads were aligned against IMGT to assign V, D and J genes, CDR3 length and insertions or deletions at six rearrangement sites. Within each subset, clonotype counts were normalized to the number of sorted cells before true diversity and Gini coefficients were calculated with the tcR R package. The overlap coefficient, calculated on TCRB nucleotide sequences, was used to measure repertoire sharing. Out-of-frame TCRB sequences from naive cells were analyzed to stand in for the pre-selection repertoire. TCRdb retrieved this table from immuneACCESS and kept in-frame rearrangements only. Not all clones are present; in checked studies, unresolved V genes account for under half, and no reason is known for the remainder. Clone size and V and J calls were adopted from that table, with D and trimming inferred from the DNA. This sample is represented by 900,000 or so clones; roughly 16% of them were singletons. The top ten hold 0.023% of the sample.

The chain links TRBV7-9 with TRBJ1-4, and TRBD1 may be the D gene, going by 5 matching bases. Sequenced: naive CD4+ T cells from blood. The label giving this sample's cell subset or site can be read as: true naive CD4+ T cells. The sequence came from a woman aged 18-29 years in good health. This receptor has the CDR3 CASSPRDRANEKLFF. The bases are TGTGCCAGCAGTCCCCGGGACCGTGCTAATGAAAAACTGTTTTTT.